Following are 18 T cell receptor beta chains from one sample sequenced in a study of PD-1 blockade in classical Hodgkin lymphoma. Here immunoSEQ multiplex PCR was the method, and the copy in TCRdb shows in-frame clones only, minus some. The sample has over 15,000 clones; approximately 80% are singletons. The time point here: cycle 4 day 1 (C4D1), after five to seven weeks of nivolumab. Every single patient, without exception, relapsed after autologous stem cell transplantation, and brentuximab vedotin exposure varied. Source: peripheral blood mononuclear cells (PBMCs), taken before the fourth cycle of nivolumab. Every receptor here comes from a human donor with classical Hodgkin lymphoma.

The V gene is TRBV30, the J gene TRBJ1-2, with D unclear. The CDR3 loop spans 12 amino acids. Trimming took 1 base from V and 2 from J, leaving 5 bases between them. CDR1 GTSNPN and CDR2 SVGIG come from the germline V gene (reference sequence). The CDR3 sequence is CAWSGGNYGYTF. CDR3 in DNA: TGTGCCTGGAGTGGAGGGAACTATGGCTACACCTTC.

The rearrangement joins TRBV4-3 to TRBJ1-5, with 7 positions matching TRBD1. J lost 4 bases, V lost 5 bases, and 8 bases had no gene match. Germline lookup yields CDR1 LGHNA and CDR2 YSLEER. This CDR3 is built from 15 residues. The CDR3 spells CASSWNRGGNQPQHF. For the CDR3, the DNA is TGCGCCAGCAGCTGGAACAGGGGTGGAAATCAGCCCCAGCATTTT.

This clone was counted between two and nine times. The chain employs TRBV7-8 and TRBJ2-7; 8 bases fit TRBD2. Trimming at V came to 4 bases and at J to 3 bases, leaving 8 bases not matched to a gene. The V gene's germline CDR1 is SGHVS and CDR2 FQNEAQ. The length of the CDR3 is 15 residues. CDR3 DNA: TGTGCCAGCAGCTCTCCGGGACGGGAGGGCTACGAGCAGTACGTC. Protein: CASSSPGREGYEQYV.

This sequence joins TRBV6-4 and TRBJ2-2; D is perhaps TRBD1 (5 bases). V was shortened by 2 bases and J by 1 base, with 8 bases between the two germline ends. Germline values: CDR1 MRHNA, CDR2 SNTAGT. The CDR3 is 15 amino acids. CDR3 in amino acids: CASSDGHLNTGELFF. The CDR3 DNA sequence: TGTGCCAGCAGTGACGGACATTTGAACACCGGGGAGCTGTTTTTT.

V is TRBV7-2 and J is TRBJ2-3; 10 bases align to TRBD2. Trimming at V came to 3 bases and at J to 4 bases, leaving 4 bases not matched to a gene. This CDR3 is 15 amino acids long. The germline gives CDR1 SGHTA, CDR2 FQGNSA. The DNA for the CDR3 is TGTGCCAGCAGCTTTTCTAGCGGGGGCGCAGATACGCAGTATTTT. It is translated as CASSFSSGGADTQYF.

The rearrangement joins TRBV5-3 to TRBJ1-1; 8 bases match TRBD1. TRBV5-3 is marked as an open reading frame, function uncertain. J lost 3 bases, V lost 4 bases, and 11 bases had no gene match. The CDR3 loop spans 16 amino acids. The CDR3 reads CARSLGGRGRDTEAFF. The DNA of the CDR3 is TGTGCCAGAAGCCTGGGGGGCAGGGGGCGCGACACTGAAGCTTTCTTT.

V usage is TRBV9 and J usage is TRBJ2-1; 7 bases are shared with TRBD1. Germline V gene data show CDR1 as SGDLS and CDR2 as YYNGEE. The CDR3 has 15 amino acids. V shed 2 bases and J 0 bases; nucleotides not matched to a gene: 2. The CDR3 is CASSVGQDSYNEQFF. The CDR3 coding sequence is TGTGCCAGCAGCGTTGGACAGGACTCCTACAATGAGCAGTTCTTC.

The V and J genes are TRBV27 and TRBJ1-5; a weak D match, TRBD1 (6 bases). CDR3 size: 16 residues. CDR1 and CDR2 (germline): MNHEY, SMNVEV (reference sequence). Trimming left V 1 base short and J 0 bases short, with 10 bases between. Written as DNA, the CDR3 is TGTGCCAGCAGTTTATACAGGGAGGGTAGCAATCAGCCCCAGCATTTT. Residues: CASSLYREGSNQPQHF.

V is TRBV11-2 and J is TRBJ2-7; 9 bases map to TRBD2. After removal of 3 bases from V and 6 bases from J, the junction contained 6 bases not matched to a gene. The CDR3 runs 14 residues. Germline V lookup: CDR1 SGHAT, CDR2 FQNNGV. CDR3 sequence (DNA): TGTGCCAGCAGCTTCGCGGGAGGGCCCTCCGAGCAGTACTTC. Translated: CASSFAGGPSEQYF.

The V call is TRBV5-4, the J call TRBJ1-2; 8 bases are a match to TRBD1. This CDR3 spans 15 amino acids. V shed 0 bases, J shed 4 bases, and the junction held 5 bases outside the gene matches. Germline V gene data show CDR1 as SGHNT and CDR2 as YYREEE (reference sequence). The DNA for the CDR3 is TGTGCCAGCAGCTTGGGGACAGGGATCAGCTATGGCTACACCTTC. Amino acid sequence: CASSLGTGISYGYTF.

Only a few counts were recorded for this clone. The chain links TRBV14 to TRBJ2-1; 8 bases are a match to TRBD2. The germline gives CDR1 SGHDN, CDR2 FVKESK. V dropped 0 bases and J dropped 6; count of bases not matched to a gene: 7. The CDR3 sequence is 16 residues long. The CDR3: CASSQDQGLGGNEQFF. CDR3 in DNA: TGTGCCAGCAGCCAAGATCAGGGACTAGGGGGCAATGAGCAGTTCTTC.

This chain joins TRBV6-5 and TRBJ1-4; D gene uncertain. Looked up from germline, CDR1 is MNHEY and CDR2 is SVGAGI. V gave up 10 bases and J gave up 6 bases, with 18 bases separating them. The CDR3 totals 14 residues. CDR3 protein: CATSDAGWDEKLFF. The CDR3 DNA reads TGTGCCACCTCTGACGCAGGATGGGATGAAAAACTGTTTTTT.

The chain has TRBV5-4 and TRBJ1-1; D unresolved. The CDR3 runs 13 residues. Trimming pared 7 bases from V and 1 base from J, leaving 11 bases between. Looked up from germline, CDR1 is SGHNT and CDR2 is YYREEE (reference sequence). The CDR3 sequence is CASSPWPNTEAFF. The CDR3 region has the DNA TGTGCCAGCTCCCCGTGGCCGAACACTGAAGCTTTCTTT.

The chain has TRBV4-2 and TRBJ2-2, with 12 bases identical to TRBD2. J lost 6 bases, V lost 1 base, and 12 bases had no gene match. Germline V gene sequence: CDR1 LGHNA, CDR2 YNFKEQ. CDR3 length: 19 residues. Here the CDR3 reads CASSQGTSGGPSSSGELFF. The CDR3 DNA sequence: TGTGCCAGCAGCCAAGGCACTAGCGGGGGGCCGTCGAGTTCCGGGGAGCTGTTTTTT.

The genes are TRBV7-2 and TRBJ2-7, with 7 nucleotides matching TRBD2. The CDR3 sequence is 14 residues long. Trimming at V came to 1 base and at J to 6 bases, leaving 6 bases not matched to a gene. The germline V gene encodes CDR1 SGHTA and CDR2 FQGNSA. The CDR3 nucleotides are TGTGCCAGCAGCTTAGGGACTAGTATCCCCGAGCAGTACGTC. As protein: CASSLGTSIPEQYV.

The rearrangement links TRBV12-5 to TRBJ2-7, with 12 nucleotides matching TRBD2. This CDR3 spans 16 amino acids. V gave up 2 bases and J gave up 3 bases; unmatched junction bases: 5. CDR1 and CDR2 (germline): LGHNT, FRNRAP. CDR3 coding DNA: TGTGCTAGTGGTTTGCGGACTAGCGGGGTTAACTACGAGCAGTACGTC. Its protein is CASGLRTSGVNYEQYV.

This clone was picked up one time. This chain connects TRBV5-1 to TRBJ2-4, with TRBD2 as a possible D gene (6 bases). The CDR3 is 15 residues long. CDR1 and CDR2 (germline): SGHRS, YFSETQ. V shed 3 bases and J shed 8 bases, with 18 bases lying between them. CDR3: CASSWGTQSLDIQYF. The CDR3 nucleotides read TGCGCCAGCAGCTGGGGGACTCAGTCCCTAGACATTCAGTACTTC.

The chain combines TRBV6-6 with TRBJ2-7; 9 positions agree with TRBD2. The germline V gene encodes CDR1 MNHNY and CDR2 SVGAGI (reference sequence). This CDR3 is 15 amino acids long. Trimming removed 0 bases from V and 6 bases from J; junction bases left unmatched: 6. The CDR3 reads CASSYSGAGGLEQYF. DNA of the CDR3: TGTGCCAGCAGTTACTCGGGAGCGGGAGGCCTCGAGCAGTACTTC.